A selection of T cell receptor beta chains follows, all from one sample in a study of T cells in Graves' hyperthyroidism and ophthalmopathy. In TCRdb, the multiplex PCR reads were re-called with MiXCR into one record per CDR3 protein. The top ten clones hold around 30% of a sample with around 720,000 distinct CDR3 sequences, 35% of them seen once. The material sequenced was blood. Receptors originate from a middle-aged woman with Graves' hyperthyroidism. Both conserved end residues are part of each CDR3. The order of the fields is CDR3 protein, CDR3 DNA, D gene, V gene, J gene, clone size. The D gene is left open where the match is weak. The size field is filled for only some rows; it gives once, few, many or a size class.

CASRRTDCNQPQHF	TGCGCCAGCAGGAGGACAGACTGCAATCAGCCCCAGCATTTT	-	TRBV10-1	TRBJ1-5	many
CASRLTGVAGGTYEQYF	TGTGCCAGCAGATTGACAGGGGTAGCGGGGGGGACCTACGAGCAGTACTTC	TRBD2	TRBV19	TRBJ2-7	-
CASSLPGRAGSPLHF	TGTGCCAGCAGCCTCCCTGGCAGGGCAGGTTCACCCCTCCACTTT	-	TRBV6-5	TRBJ1-6	few
CASSVGLKETQYF	TGTGCCAGCAGCGTGGGACTAAAAGAGACCCAGTACTTC	TRBD2	TRBV7-6	TRBJ2-5	many
CASSEHSDQPQHF	TGTGCCAGCAGTGAACACAGCGATCAGCCCCAGCATTTT	-	TRBV6-1	TRBJ1-5	-
CASGKRGSNNEQFF	TGTGCCAGCGGCAAGCGGGGGAGCAACAATGAGCAGTTCTTC	TRBD2	TRBV2	TRBJ2-1	-
CASSLDSRRVMNTEAFF	TGTGCCAGCAGCTTGGACAGCCGGCGGGTCATGAACACTGAAGCTTTCTTT	-	TRBV19	TRBJ1-1	-
CASSANPPPDTIYF	TGTGCCAGCAGCGCCAACCCGCCGCCGGACACCATATATTTT	-	TRBV9	TRBJ1-3	-
CSVRDRGTYEQYF	TGCAGCGTACGAGACAGGGGAACCTACGAGCAGTACTTC	TRBD1	TRBV29-1	TRBJ2-7	many
CASSRQGELVLGYGYTF	TGTGCCAGTTCCCGTCAGGGGGAATTGGTACTGGGCTATGGCTACACCTTC	TRBD1	TRBV19	TRBJ1-2	many
CASSPRGTGSEEQYF	TGTGCCAGCAGCCCCCGGGGGACAGGGTCGGAGGAGCAGTACTTC	TRBD1	TRBV7-9	TRBJ2-7	-
CASSYASYGYTF	TGTGCCAGCAGTTACGCTAGCTATGGCTACACCTTC	-	TRBV6-2/TRBV6-3	TRBJ1-2	few
CASSTTSGSTYEQYF	TGTGCCAGCAGCACTACTAGCGGGTCGACCTACGAGCAGTACTTC	TRBD2	TRBV7-9	TRBJ2-7	many
CASILDPGANTGELFF	TGTGCCAGCATCCTAGATCCGGGAGCGAACACCGGGGAGCTGTTTTTT	-	TRBV2	TRBJ2-2	many
CASSLSIGGLFF	TGTGCCAGCAGCCTATCGATAGGGGGGCTGTTTTTT	-	TRBV2	TRBJ2-2	-
CASSEQGAEKAFF	TGCGCCAGCAGCGAACAGGGGGCGGAGAAGGCTTTCTTT	TRBD1	TRBV5-1	TRBJ1-1	-
CSVVRTNYEQYF	TGCAGCGTTGTACGGACGAACTACGAGCAGTACTTC	-	TRBV29-1	TRBJ2-7	few
CASSLWSRGRRTF	TGTGCCAGCAGCTTATGGTCCAGGGGGCGCCGCACCTTC	TRBD1	TRBV11-2	TRBJ1-2	-
CASSYYTADQETQYF	TGTGCCAGCAGTTACTACACGGCCGACCAAGAGACCCAGTACTTC	-	TRBV6-5	TRBJ2-5	-
CASRETGPQHF	TGTGCCAGCAGGGAGACAGGGCCCCAGCATTTT	-	TRBV12-3/TRBV12-4	TRBJ1-5	-
CASSQAGQGLETQYF	TGCGCCAGCAGCCAAGCAGGACAGGGATTAGAGACCCAGTACTTC	TRBD1	TRBV4-3	TRBJ2-5	-
CASSTTGVTRVPEAFF	TGTGCCAGCAGCACTACCGGAGTGACTCGGGTCCCTGAAGCTTTCTTT	-	TRBV11-2	TRBJ1-1	many
CAISGDSGGKTQYF	TGTGCCATCAGTGGAGATAGCGGGGGGAAGACCCAGTACTTC	TRBD2	TRBV10-3	TRBJ2-5	many
CASIYRGPDTEAFF	TGTGCCAGCATCTACAGGGGTCCCGACACTGAAGCTTTCTTT	TRBD1	TRBV28	TRBJ1-1	-
CSVQVGGFITETQYF	TGCAGCGTTCAGGTCGGCGGGTTTATTACTGAGACCCAGTACTTC	-	TRBV29-1	TRBJ2-5	many
CASSLVQGANYEQYF	TGTGCCAGCAGCTTGGTCCAGGGGGCCAACTACGAGCAGTACTTC	TRBD1	TRBV5-6	TRBJ2-7	many
CASSYSGQLITGELFF	TGTGCCAGCAGTTACTCGGGCCAACTCATCACCGGGGAGCTGTTTTTT	-	TRBV2	TRBJ2-2	few
CASRDGEEKLFF	TGCGCCAGCAGGGACGGAGAGGAAAAACTGTTTTTT	-	TRBV4-3	TRBJ1-4	many
CASSQRWRTEAFF	TGCGCCAGCAGCCAACGATGGCGGACTGAAGCTTTCTTT	-	TRBV4-1	TRBJ1-1	-
CASTYGSGVGETQYF	TGTGCCAGCACCTACGGTAGCGGGGTGGGAGAGACCCAGTACTTC	TRBD2	TRBV7-9	TRBJ2-5	-
CAISVASTVTGELFF	TGTGCCATCAGTGTTGCCAGCACGGTAACCGGGGAGCTGTTTTTT	-	TRBV10-3	TRBJ2-2	-
CSASPKGTMYQETQYF	TGCAGTGCTAGTCCAAAAGGGACAATGTACCAAGAGACCCAGTACTTC	-	TRBV20-1	TRBJ2-5	many
CASNKGAEAFF	TGTGCCAGCAATAAAGGGGCGGAAGCTTTCTTT	-	TRBV13	TRBJ1-1	few
CASSLYGITEAFF	TGTGCCAGCAGTCTTTATGGGATCACTGAAGCTTTCTTT	-	TRBV12-3/TRBV12-4	TRBJ1-1	few
CASNPGAGVGDYGYTF	TGTGCCAGCAACCCCGGAGCCGGGGTAGGAGACTATGGCTACACCTTC	-	TRBV5-4	TRBJ1-2	-
CASSAQRNQPQHF	TGTGCCAGCAGTGCACAGCGCAATCAGCCCCAGCATTTT	-	TRBV12-3/TRBV12-4	TRBJ1-5	-
CASSLGTGDNEQYF	TGTGCCAGCAGCTTGGGGACAGGGGATAACGAGCAGTACTTC	TRBD1	TRBV7-9	TRBJ2-7	many
CASTRPRGSAGNTIYF	TGTGCCAGCACCCGACCAAGGGGTTCAGCTGGAAACACCATATATTTT	-	TRBV12-3/TRBV12-4	TRBJ1-3	-
CASSYSIVGWMNTEAFF	TGTGCCAGCAGTTACTCGATTGTGGGGTGGATGAACACTGAAGCTTTCTTT	-	TRBV7-9	TRBJ1-1	-
CASSVSGPGKEAFF	TGTGCCAGCAGCGTATCAGGGCCCGGGAAAGAAGCTTTCTTT	-	TRBV9	TRBJ1-1	-
CASSVGYSNQPQHF	TGTGCCAGCAGTGTTGGGTATAGCAATCAGCCCCAGCATTTT	-	TRBV2	TRBJ1-5	many
CSGVPREGLRETQYF	TGCAGTGGGGTGCCTAGGGAGGGCCTTAGGGAGACCCAGTACTTC	TRBD2	TRBV20-1	TRBJ2-5	-
CASRKARSTGELFF	TGTGCCAGCAGAAAAGCGCGTTCCACCGGGGAGCTGTTTTTT	-	TRBV7-2	TRBJ2-2	-
CAIRGHLVGYGYTF	TGTGCCATCAGGGGCCATCTCGTCGGGTATGGCTACACCTTC	-	TRBV10-3	TRBJ1-2	-
CASSWGLAETGELFF	TGTGCCAGCAGTTGGGGACTAGCGGAAACCGGGGAGCTGTTTTTT	TRBD2	TRBV6-5	TRBJ2-2	few
CASTDRDRALDFRDSPLHF	TGTGCCAGCACCGACCGGGACAGGGCCCTTGATTTTCGCGATTCACCCCTCCACTTT	TRBD1	TRBV6-1	TRBJ1-6	-
CASSLGRMDTEAFF	TGTGCCAGCAGCCTGGGTCGTATGGACACTGAAGCTTTCTTT	-	TRBV9	TRBJ1-1	-
CASSASRVNSPLHF	TGCGCCAGCAGTGCTTCCAGGGTGAATTCACCCCTCCACTTT	-	TRBV10-2	TRBJ1-6	few